These 23 T cell receptor beta chains were sequenced from one sample in a study of shared clonotypes between healthy human individuals. Profiling relied on immunoSEQ multiplex PCR, and the TCRdb table lists in-frame clones only, not all of them. In the table there are some 2,500,000 clones, 92% of which are singletons. Specimen: naive CD4+ T cells from PBMCs. The subset: CD45RA+ positively selected. The source of these receptors is a young man in good health. Some clones in this sample may be carry-over from other donors' samples.

Regarding this clone: At the DNA level, this CDR3 is encoded by other sequences in the same sample as well. The genes are TRBV5-4 and TRBJ2-1; 7 positions agree with TRBD1. The germline V gene encodes CDR1 SGHNT and CDR2 YYREEE (reference sequence). The CDR3 loop spans 14 amino acids. Trimming at V came to 5 bases and at J to 1 base, leaving 3 bases not matched to a gene. CDR3 residues: CASSRQGSYNEQFF. CDR3 nucleotide sequence: TGTGCCAGCAGTCGACAGGGATCCTACAATGAGCAGTTCTTC.

In the case of this clone: The sample carries other DNA sequences with the same CDR3. The chain combines TRBV18 with TRBJ2-7, with 13 bases that match TRBD2. Germline V gene data show CDR1 as KGHSH and CDR2 as LQKENI. Losses at the gene ends were 2 bases for V and 2 bases for J; bases not matched to a gene: 0. The CDR3 is 15 amino acids. The DNA of the CDR3 is TGTGCCAGCTCACCAGGGACTAGCGGGACCTACGAGCAGTACTTC. Translated, it gives CASSPGTSGTYEQYF.

CDR3 in amino acids: CASSSLRTANSYEQYF. As DNA, the CDR3 is TGTGCCAGCAGCTCCTTAAGGACCGCTAACTCCTACGAGCAGTACTTC. V and J are TRBV7-9 and TRBJ2-7, with D unclear. Germline CDR1 SEHNR, CDR2 FQNEAQ (reference sequence). Trimming left V 4 bases short and J 0 bases short, with 16 bases between. This CDR3 spans 16 amino acids.

For this clone: This sample includes further DNA sequences coding for the same CDR3. The J gene is TRBJ2-1, the V gene TRBV7-3, with D unresolved. Germline values: CDR1 SGHTA, CDR2 FQGTGA. With 0 bases removed from V and 1 base from J, the gap between germline ends came to 10 bases. The CDR3 totals 16 residues. The CDR3 coding sequence is TGTGCCAGCAGCTTAACTCGACTGTCTTCCTACAATGAGCAGTTCTTC. It specifies CASSLTRLSSYNEQFF.

The chain employs TRBV6-1 and TRBJ1-2, with a weak D call TRBD1 (6 bases). The V and J ends lost 3 bases and 4 bases respectively, with 15 bases between them. CDR3 size: 15 residues. CDR1 and CDR2 (germline): MNHNS, SASEGT. The CDR3 nucleotides are TGTGCCAGCAGTGATATAAACAGGGTTATCTATGGCTACACCTTC. It translates to CASSDINRVIYGYTF.

This clone has just a few counts. The rearrangement links TRBV28 to TRBJ1-4, with D possibly being TRBD1 (5 bases). This CDR3 contains 17 residues. Germline values: CDR1 MDHEN, CDR2 SYDVKM. Trimming left V 3 bases short and J 5 bases short, with 19 bases between. The CDR3 bases are TGTGCCAGCAGTTTTGTGGGGGATGGAGGCGTAAATGAAAAACTGTTTTTT. Translated, it gives CASSFVGDGGVNEKLFF.

The V and J genes are TRBV27 and TRBJ2-5; no clear D. The V and J ends lost 7 bases and 7 bases respectively, with 10 bases between them. Germline lookup yields CDR1 MNHEY and CDR2 SMNVEV (reference sequence). The CDR3 extends over 11 amino acids. The CDR3 loop is CASTRFGTQYF. Here the CDR3 DNA reads TGTGCCAGCACTCGGTTTGGGACCCAGTACTTC.

Only one count was recorded for this clone. J is TRBJ2-7 and V is TRBV6-6; perhaps TRBD1 as D (7 bases). V was trimmed by 0 bases and J by 1 base, leaving 13 bases between them. Per the germline V gene, CDR1 is MNHNY and CDR2 is SVGAGI (reference sequence). The CDR3 extends over 16 amino acids. CDR3 nucleotides: TGTGCCAGCAGTTACTCGGCGGGACAGTTTTCCTACGAGCAGTACTTC. Its translation: CASSYSAGQFSYEQYF.

The chain employs TRBV5-4 and TRBJ2-3; D remains ambiguous. CDR3 length: 12 residues. Trimming stripped 0 bases from V and 4 bases from J, with 3 bases between. Germline V gives CDR1 SGHNT, CDR2 YYREEE (reference sequence). This CDR3 reads CASSLDADTQYF. DNA of the CDR3: TGTGCCAGCAGCTTGGATGCAGATACGCAGTATTTT.

The chain uses TRBV27 and TRBJ2-5, with TRBD1 matching 9 bases. There are 16 residues in the CDR3. Germline V lookup: CDR1 MNHEY, CDR2 SMNVEV (reference sequence). Unmatched junction bases numbered 12, after V lost 5 bases and J lost 5 bases. The CDR3 region is CASSAHPGTGWETQYF. DNA of the CDR3: TGTGCCAGCAGTGCCCACCCTGGGACAGGGTGGGAGACCCAGTACTTC.

The chain combines TRBV7-2 with TRBJ2-7; D is undetermined. CDR3 length equals 14 residues. Germline V gives CDR1 SGHTA, CDR2 FQGNSA. The V end lost 2 bases, the J end lost 7 bases, and 15 bases lay between the germline ends. The CDR3 loop is CASSLLSVSGEQYF. DNA of the CDR3: TGTGCCAGCAGCTTACTCTCAGTCTCTGGTGAGCAGTACTTC.

The genes are TRBV7-9 and TRBJ2-7; D perhaps matches TRBD1 (6 bases). This CDR3 is 15 amino acids long. Germline assignment: CDR1 SEHNR and CDR2 FQNEAQ (reference sequence). V lost 5 bases and J 4 bases, leaving 18 bases between the germline ends. The CDR3 region has the DNA TGTGCCAGCAGCGATGCGCCATATACAGGGTACGAGCAGTACTTC. Translation gives CASSDAPYTGYEQYF.

V and J are TRBV6-1 and TRBJ2-7; a weak D match, TRBD2 (5 bases). CDR1 is MNHNS and CDR2 is SASEGT in the germline V gene. The CDR3 has 14 amino acids. V was pared by 2 bases and J by 7 bases, with 15 bases between. In nucleotides, the CDR3 is TGTGCCAGCAGTGAAAGGGTAGCAACGGGAGAGCAGTACTTC. It encodes CASSERVATGEQYF.

Only one count was recorded for this clone. The same CDR3 also results from other DNA sequences found in this sample. The V call is TRBV2, the J call TRBJ2-2, with a possible D match to TRBD1 (5 bases). V dropped 2 bases and J dropped 4 bases, with 8 bases sitting between them. CDR1 and CDR2 from the germline V gene are SNHLY and FYNNEI. The CDR3 loop spans 14 amino acids. The CDR3 loop is CASSERQITGELFF. The CDR3 region has the DNA TGTGCCAGCAGTGAAAGACAGATCACCGGGGAGCTGTTTTTT.

The chain has TRBV5-4 and TRBJ1-1; 8 bases are shared with TRBD1. Germline V gene lookup returns CDR1 SGHNT and CDR2 YYREEE (reference sequence). Trimming at V came to 2 bases and at J to 5 bases, leaving 5 bases not matched to a gene. The CDR3 runs to 14 residues. The CDR3 DNA is TGTGCCAGCAGCTTTCCAGGGGGCTTAACTGAAGCTTTCTTT. Encoded protein: CASSFPGGLTEAFF.

The chain joins TRBV7-3 to TRBJ2-7; D unclear. The germline CDR1 and CDR2 sequences are SGHTA and FQGTGA. Trimming stripped 3 bases from V and 6 bases from J, with 12 bases between. This CDR3 is built from 13 residues. The CDR3 DNA is TGTGCCAGCAGCTTTGACCGTCAGAGCGAGCAGTACTTC. This translates into CASSFDRQSEQYF.

The chain recombines TRBV29-1 with TRBJ2-7; D might be TRBD1 (5 bases). The V end lost 4 bases, the J end lost 3 bases, and 10 bases lay between the germline ends. The CDR3 contains 12 residues. Per germline, CDR1 SQVTM and CDR2 ANQGSEA. The CDR3 bases are TGCAGCGTTGTAGGCAGGGACTACGAGCAGTACTTC. Translated, it gives CSVVGRDYEQYF.

The chain links TRBV7-2 to TRBJ2-5; D is tentatively TRBD1 or TRBD2 (5 bases each). This CDR3 spans 14 amino acids. The V gene lost 5 bases and the J gene lost 4 bases, with 14 bases spanning the gap. CDR1 is SGHTA, CDR2 FQGNSA, per germline. In DNA form, the CDR3 reads TGTGCCAGCAGCCCGGGACCGGCCCGAGAGACCCAGTACTTC. This sequence encodes CASSPGPARETQYF.

This clone was counted a single time. V usage is TRBV15 and J usage is TRBJ2-1; 8 bases line up with TRBD1. With V trimmed by 3 bases and J by 8 bases, 9 bases remained unmatched. CDR3 length: 15 residues. Per germline, CDR1 LNHNV and CDR2 YYDKDF (reference sequence). Here the CDR3 DNA reads TGTGCCACCAGCAGCGGGACAGGCTTTTCTGATGAGCAGTTCTTC. Translation gives CATSSGTGFSDEQFF.

This clone was observed once. The chain carries TRBV5-4 and TRBJ1-5, with a possible D match to TRBD1 (5 bases). Germline assignment: CDR1 SGHNT and CDR2 YYREEE (reference sequence). The length of the CDR3 is 14 residues. Trimming shortened V by 4 bases and J by 9 bases, and 17 bases separated the two germline ends. The CDR3 coding sequence is TGTGCCAGCAGCGCGGGACCGGGGCTGGGGCCCCAGCATTTT. Its protein is CASSAGPGLGPQHF. Supplemented by reference TRBV5-4 and TRBJ1-5, the full variable domain reads ETGVTQSPTHLIKTRGQQVTLRCSSQSGHNTVSWYQQALGQGPQFIFQYYREEENGRGNFPPRFSGLQFPNYSSELNVNALELDDSALYLCASSAGPGLGPQHFGDGTRLSIL.

The rearrangement joins TRBV19 to TRBJ1-1, with D perhaps matching TRBD1 (6 bases). The CDR3 is made up of 15 amino acids. V lost 7 bases to trimming and J lost 5 bases, with 20 bases between them. The germline V gene encodes CDR1 LNHDA and CDR2 SQIVND (reference sequence). The CDR3 spells CASKSGGALGTEAFF. DNA for the CDR3: TGTGCCAGTAAAAGTGGGGGGGCCTTGGGGACTGAAGCTTTCTTT.

In nucleotides, the CDR3 is TGTGCCAGCAGCCCAAGGACAGGACTGAACACCGGGGAGCTGTTTTTT. Translating it yields CASSPRTGLNTGELFF. V is TRBV7-6 and J is TRBJ2-2, with 7 bases that match TRBD1. Germline-derived CDR1 and CDR2 are SGHVS and FNYEAQ. The length of the CDR3 is 16 residues. V shed 5 bases and J 1 base; nucleotides not matched to a gene: 7. Complete variable domain (other parts from reference TRBV7-6 and TRBJ2-2): GAGVSQSPRYKVTKRGQDVALRCDPISGHVSLYWYRQALGQGPEFLTYFNYEAQQDKSGLPNDRFSAERPEGSISTLTIQRTEQRDSAMYRCASSPRTGLNTGELFFGEGSRLTVL.

This clone was counted once. J is TRBJ2-3 and V is TRBV5-4, with TRBD2 as a possible D gene (6 bases). CDR3 length equals 16 residues. Germline CDR1 reads SGHNT; CDR2 reads YYREEE (reference sequence). Trimming removed 2 bases from V and 6 bases from J, with 19 bases in between. CDR3 in DNA: TGTGCCAGCAGCTTAAGCCCCGCCGGGGGTGGGGATACGCAGTATTTT. This gives the protein CASSLSPAGGGDTQYF.